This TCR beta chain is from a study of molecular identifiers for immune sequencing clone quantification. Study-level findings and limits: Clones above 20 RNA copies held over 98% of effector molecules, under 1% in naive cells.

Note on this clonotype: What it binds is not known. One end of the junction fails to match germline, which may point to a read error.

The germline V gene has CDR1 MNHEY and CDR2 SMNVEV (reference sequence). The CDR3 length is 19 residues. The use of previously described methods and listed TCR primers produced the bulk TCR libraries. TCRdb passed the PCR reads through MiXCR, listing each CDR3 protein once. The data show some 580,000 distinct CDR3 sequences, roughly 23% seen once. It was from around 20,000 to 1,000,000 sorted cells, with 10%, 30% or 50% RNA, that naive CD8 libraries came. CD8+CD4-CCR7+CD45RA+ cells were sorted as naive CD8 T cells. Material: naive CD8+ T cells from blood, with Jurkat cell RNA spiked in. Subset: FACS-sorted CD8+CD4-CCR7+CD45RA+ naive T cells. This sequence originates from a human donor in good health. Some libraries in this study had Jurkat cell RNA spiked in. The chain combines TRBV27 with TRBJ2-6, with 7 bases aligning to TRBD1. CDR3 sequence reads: CASSLRRDSLNSGANALTF. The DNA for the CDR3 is TGTGCCAGCAGTTTACGACGGGACAGCCTAAATTCTGGGGCCAACGCCCTGACTTTC.